This T cell receptor beta chain stems from a study of early T cells in non-severe SARS-CoV-2 infection. Looking at the study overall: Sequencing was performed on bulk RNA from unsorted whole blood, leaving chains unpaired.

This clonotype was recorded at least ten times. Its target is unknown. Whole-study findings and limits: There was a bias toward anti-spike CD8 responses in VDJdb matching, which missed private and CD4 specificities.

Individual cDNA molecules were tagged with unique molecular identifiers. TCRdb reprocessed the 5' RACE reads via MiXCR and lists one record per CDR3 protein. The repertoire holds just under 60,000 distinct CDR3 sequences, with just under 9% as singletons. The sequence was obtained from an adult who was a healthcare worker with PCR-confirmed SARS-CoV-2 infection or an uninfected control (not recorded which). Sequencing used whole blood.

CDR3 sequence reads: CSASGRAGEQYF. The CDR3 coding sequence is TGCAGTGCTAGCGGGAGGGCCGGGGAGCAGTACTTC. V gene TRBV20-1 combines with J gene TRBJ2-7; 8 nucleotides line up with TRBD2. The V and J ends lost 3 bases and 7 bases, in that order; junction bases with no gene match: 5. In germline, CDR1 is DFQATT, CDR2 SNEGSKA (reference sequence). This CDR3 comprises 12 residues.